This is a list of T cell receptor beta chains from one sample in a study of blood T cell repertoires in COVID-19. Clones were read by immunoSEQ multiplex PCR, and TCRdb kept only the in-frame ones, dropping some. The data contain more than 250,000 clones, approximately 87% of them singletons. The source material was PBMCs or T cells enriched from blood (not recorded which). These receptors all come from a woman aged 30 to 39 who had recovered from COVID-19. CDR3s leave out the opening cysteine and the closing phenylalanine or tryptophan. The order of the fields is J gene, V gene, CDR3 protein.

TRBJ1-1 TRBV6-6 ASSWPGQGHTEAF
TRBJ2-1 TRBV19 ASSLPRTVTSYNEQF
TRBJ1-2 TRBV28 ASSRQAYGYT
TRBJ1-2 TRBV5-4 ASSLEVGTGFGYT
TRBJ1-2 TRBV6-2/TRBV6-3 ASSYRGPRGGYT
TRBJ2-7 TRBV4-1 ASSQLRSGGPIYEQY
TRBJ1-3 TRBV6-2/TRBV6-3 ASSYAGSLSGNTIY
TRBJ2-5 TRBV19 ASSGQAQGTQY
TRBJ1-6 TRBV5-1 ASSIGGRGSPLH
TRBJ1-2 TRBV19 ASMVGGHDYGYT
TRBJ2-1 TRBV5-6 ASSFNRQAFYNEQF
TRBJ2-7 TRBV7-6 ASSLGAGDSYEQY
TRBJ1-4 TRBV30 ACALGQGGEKLF
TRBJ1-5 TRBV2 ASSQQGASQPQH
TRBJ1-1 TRBV29-1 SVSADRNTEAF
TRBJ2-5 TRBV5-1 ASSLAPQGIQETQY
TRBJ1-5 TRBV19 ASRDRGRGQPQH
TRBJ2-3 TRBV14 ASSRGQGGTDTQY
TRBJ2-7 TRBV7-8 ASSLVGRGKASYEQY
TRBJ2-2 TRBV19 ASSMGGQGTGELF
TRBJ1-6 TRBV11-2 ASSLVGPSNSPLH
TRBJ2-3 TRBV10-1 ASDRADPDTQY
TRBJ1-5 TRBV19 ASSIGAGSNQPQH
TRBJ1-5 TRBV7-9 ASSLNQGQPQH
TRBJ1-1 TRBV7-8 ASSRGGSGTEAF
TRBJ2-5 TRBV15 ATSLGPSPGETQY
TRBJ1-1 TRBV2 ASRYRSGTGSSTEAF
TRBJ1-2 TRBV2 ASSGRTANYGYT
TRBJ1-2 TRBV7-9 ASSSTSTGTGPYGYT
TRBJ1-4 TRBV9 ASSVGAQGAYEKLF
TRBJ2-5 TRBV7-2 ASSLARGHYGTQY
TRBJ2-1 TRBV18 ASSPGTSGLNEQF
TRBJ1-1 TRBV2 ATIGGVPEAF
TRBJ2-1 TRBV20-1 SASATSGAHNEQF
TRBJ1-1 TRBV29-1 SVETLLNTEAF
TRBJ1-5 TRBV19 ASSIFSQPQH
TRBJ2-1 TRBV29-1 SVDGLAGELRPYNEQF
TRBJ2-1 TRBV12-5 ASGLVNLQGAYNEQF
TRBJ2-5 TRBV7-9 ASSLGRSQETQY
TRBJ1-2 TRBV27 ASSLIPELSGRGYT
TRBJ1-4 TRBV19 ASRSPGTVYEKLF
TRBJ1-1 TRBV20-1 SASVQGQTRGTEAF
TRBJ1-5 TRBV6-4 ASSDSTGTPELNNQPQH